Listed below are T cell receptor beta chains from one sample, sequenced in a study of T cells in Graves' hyperthyroidism and ophthalmopathy. One entry per CDR3 protein results from TCRdb running MiXCR on the multiplex PCR reads. This sample has some 550,000 distinct CDR3 sequences, with under 25% found just once. The sample taken for sequencing was blood. These receptor sequences come from a young man with Graves' hyperthyroidism. The CDR3 runs from the conserved cysteine through the conserved F or W. The D gene is left open where the match is weak. The size entry is marked missing in some rows and otherwise reads once, few, many or a size class.

D gene	V gene	J gene	clone size	CDR3 protein	CDR3 DNA
-	TRBV6-5	TRBJ1-5	-	CASSYSSGSNQPQHF	TGTGCCAGCAGTTACTCGTCCGGGTCTAATCAGCCCCAGCATTTT
-	TRBV5-1	TRBJ2-7	-	CASRGPDRDYEQYF	TGCGCCAGCAGGGGGCCCGACCGGGACTACGAGCAGTACTTC
-	TRBV28	TRBJ2-5	many	CASSFSFPSVEETQYF	TGTGCCAGCAGTTTTTCATTTCCGTCCGTCGAAGAGACCCAGTACTTC
TRBD1	TRBV28	TRBJ1-5	-	CASSFRGGTAINQPQHF	TGTGCCAGCAGTTTTAGGGGAGGGACAGCTATAAATCAGCCCCAGCATTTT
-	TRBV6-5	TRBJ1-1	-	CASSYTSRGETEAFF	TGTGCCAGCAGTTACACTTCCAGGGGTGAAACTGAAGCTTTCTTT
-	TRBV12-3/TRBV12-4	TRBJ1-2	many	CASSFIDYGYTF	TGTGCCAGCAGTTTCATTGACTATGGCTACACCTTC
TRBD1	TRBV6-1	TRBJ2-5	many	CASIFDRGQETQYF	TGTGCCAGCATCTTCGACAGGGGACAAGAGACCCAGTACTTC
-	TRBV18	TRBJ1-5	-	CASSTMGQPQHF	TGTGCCAGCTCCACGATGGGGCAGCCCCAGCATTTT
-	TRBV14	TRBJ2-2	many	CASSPDTAKGGELFF	TGTGCCAGCAGCCCCGACACTGCAAAGGGCGGGGAGCTGTTTTTT
-	TRBV18	TRBJ1-5	few	CASSPVRQPDQPQHF	TGTGCCAGCTCACCTGTTAGACAGCCGGATCAGCCCCAGCATTTT
TRBD1	TRBV5-1	TRBJ1-6	-	CASSLGKGANSPLHF	TGCGCCAGCAGCTTGGGCAAGGGGGCGAATTCACCCCTCCACTTT
-	TRBV10-3	TRBJ2-5	many	CAISESPGGQETQYF	TGTGCCATCAGTGAGTCTCCCGGCGGACAAGAGACCCAGTACTTC
TRBD2	TRBV11-2	TRBJ2-2	many	CASRPLAGNTGELFF	TGTGCCAGCAGACCACTAGCGGGGAACACCGGGGAGCTGTTTTTT
-	TRBV6-2/TRBV6-3	TRBJ2-7	once	CASSYSTERGAYEQYF	TGTGCCAGCAGTTACTCGACGGAACGGGGAGCCTACGAGCAGTACTTC
-	TRBV4-1	TRBJ1-2	many	CASSQEGQIYGYTF	TGCGCCAGCAGCCAAGAGGGGCAGATCTATGGCTACACCTTC
-	TRBV20-1	TRBJ1-6	-	CSARAGNNSPLHF	TGCAGTGCTAGGGCAGGGAATAATTCACCCCTCCACTTT
TRBD1	TRBV2	TRBJ1-1	many	CASKGQGVEAFF	TGTGCTAGCAAAGGGCAGGGGGTTGAAGCTTTCTTT
-	TRBV7-3	TRBJ2-5	few	CASSCKTQYF	TGTGCCAGCTCCTGTAAGACCCAGTACTTC
TRBD1	TRBV28	TRBJ2-5	many	CASSGSGTGETQYF	TGTGCCAGCAGTGGATCCGGGACAGGAGAGACCCAGTACTTC
TRBD1	TRBV30	TRBJ1-2	-	CAWSVSGGDYGYTF	TGTGCCTGGAGTGTATCAGGGGGGGACTATGGCTACACCTTC
-	TRBV12-5	TRBJ1-1	many	CASGLVAPNTEAFF	TGTGCTAGTGGTTTGGTAGCGCCGAACACTGAAGCTTTCTTT
-	TRBV6-1	TRBJ2-1	-	CASTSGDRNEQFF	TGTGCCAGCACTAGCGGGGACAGGAATGAGCAGTTCTTC
TRBD1	TRBV7-2	TRBJ1-1	few	CASSPVSTGEAFF	TGTGCCAGCAGCCCCGTGTCGACAGGGGAGGCTTTCTTT
-	TRBV7-8	TRBJ1-1	many	CASLLLRGTEAFF	TGTGCCAGCCTCCTACTCCGGGGCACTGAAGCTTTCTTT
TRBD1	TRBV7-9	TRBJ1-1	many	CASSEPDRGTEAFF	TGTGCCAGCAGCGAGCCGGACAGGGGCACTGAAGCTTTCTTT
TRBD2	TRBV12-3/TRBV12-4	TRBJ2-5	many	CASSRILAGGFEETQYF	TGTGCCAGCAGCCGAATTCTAGCGGGGGGGTTCGAAGAGACCCAGTACTTC
TRBD1	TRBV20-1	TRBJ1-5	many	CSATGQGTWTYSNQPQHF	TGCAGTGCTACGGGACAGGGGACGTGGACGTATAGCAATCAGCCCCAGCATTTT
-	TRBV27	TRBJ2-7	-	CASSSGPSVTYEQYF	TGTGCCAGCAGTTCGGGACCCTCGGTCACCTACGAGCAGTACTTC
TRBD1	TRBV12-3/TRBV12-4	TRBJ1-2	-	CASTRTGDGYTF	TGTGCCAGCACCAGGACAGGGGATGGCTACACCTTC
-	TRBV4-1	TRBJ1-5	many	CASSQDVGVHQPQHF	TGCGCCAGCAGCCAAGATGTAGGGGTCCATCAGCCCCAGCATTTT
-	TRBV6-2/TRBV6-3	TRBJ1-2	many	CASRSQGSYGYTF	TGTGCCAGCAGAAGCCAGGGTTCCTATGGCTACACCTTC
-	TRBV14	TRBJ1-2	many	CASSQGAPNYGYTF	TGTGCCAGCAGCCAAGGGGCTCCTAACTATGGCTACACCTTC
-	TRBV18	TRBJ1-1	once	CASSLERERMNTEAFF	TGTGCCAGCTCGCTTGAGAGGGAGAGAATGAACACTGAAGCTTTCTTT
-	TRBV30	TRBJ1-1	-	CAWSQGTVNTEAFF	TGTGCCTGGAGCCAAGGGACGGTGAACACTGAAGCTTTCTTT
TRBD2	TRBV5-1	TRBJ2-7	many	CASSPEGLADYEQYF	TGCGCCAGCAGCCCCGAGGGACTAGCGGACTACGAGCAGTACTTC
TRBD2	TRBV19	TRBJ2-7	-	CGGGDEQYF	TGTGGGGGGGGAGACGAGCAGTACTTC
-	TRBV12-3/TRBV12-4	TRBJ1-1	many	CASARPENTEAFF	TGTGCCAGCGCACGGCCGGAGAACACTGAAGCTTTCTTT
-	TRBV11-2	TRBJ1-2	-	CASSLDVGPGYGYTF	TGTGCCAGCAGCTTAGATGTCGGGCCAGGGTATGGCTACACCTTC
TRBD1	TRBV28	TRBJ1-2	-	CASSLNRGRGYTF	TGTGCCAGCAGTCTTAACAGGGGGCGAGGCTACACCTTC
-	TRBV5-1	TRBJ1-2	-	CASSPGGASDGYTF	TGCGCCAGCAGCCCGGGGGGGGCATCTGATGGCTACACCTTC
TRBD2	TRBV6-2/TRBV6-3	TRBJ2-5	many	CASTASGHPQETQYF	TGTGCCAGCACGGCTAGCGGGCACCCTCAAGAGACCCAGTACTTC
-	TRBV20-1	TRBJ2-2	many	CSAPQGGNTGELFF	TGCAGTGCCCCCCAGGGAGGGAACACCGGGGAGCTGTTTTTT
-	TRBV10-2	TRBJ2-2	many	CASSEGVRRELFF	TGCGCCAGCAGTGAGGGAGTGAGGAGGGAGCTGTTTTTT
-	TRBV7-2	TRBJ1-3	few	CASSLVGGRNTVYF	TGTGCCAGCAGCTTAGTAGGGGGTCGGAACACCGTGTATTTT
-	TRBV14	TRBJ1-1	many	CASSLGRWNTEAFF	TGTGCCAGCAGCCTAGGACGGTGGAACACTGAAGCTTTCTTT
-	TRBV13	TRBJ2-5	few	CASSLGRGSEETQYF	TGTGCCAGCAGCTTAGGCCGGGGGAGTGAAGAGACCCAGTACTTC
TRBD1	TRBV12-3/TRBV12-4	TRBJ2-2	once	CASRASGGAAPGELFF	TGTGCCAGCAGAGCTTCAGGGGGCGCCGCTCCCGGGGAGCTGTTTTTT
-	TRBV7-9	TRBJ2-5	many	CASRSPGSGETQYF	TGTGCCAGCAGGTCCCCGGGGTCGGGAGAGACCCAGTACTTC
-	TRBV6-1	TRBJ2-4	many	CASSGLGGDEYF	TGTGCCAGCAGTGGTCTAGGGGGGGATGAGTACTTC
TRBD1	TRBV18	TRBJ1-1	many	CASSPRDRGSNTEAFF	TGTGCCAGCTCACCCCGGGACAGGGGATCGAACACTGAAGCTTTCTTT
-	TRBV5-6	TRBJ1-5	-	CASSLWRQVHQPQHF	TGTGCCAGCAGCTTATGGCGGCAAGTCCATCAGCCCCAGCATTTT
TRBD1	TRBV19	TRBJ2-7	-	CASSYGTGLRYEQYF	TGTGCCAGTAGTTACGGGACAGGGCTTCGTTACGAGCAGTACTTC
-	TRBV5-5	TRBJ1-3	-	CASSPEGYTIYF	TGTGCCAGCAGCCCGGAGGGTTACACCATATATTTT
TRBD2	TRBV29-1	TRBJ2-5	-	CIVGTSGGRETQYF	TGCATCGTCGGGACTAGCGGGGGGCGGGAGACCCAGTACTTC
-	TRBV29-1	TRBJ1-1	many	CSVAGLLNTEAFF	TGCAGCGTTGCCGGACTCCTAAACACTGAAGCTTTCTTT
-	TRBV5-6	TRBJ1-2	many	CASSLERVRAYGYTF	TGTGCCAGCAGCTTGGAAAGGGTGCGAGCCTATGGCTACACCTTC
-	TRBV15	TRBJ1-1	-	CATTPGLLDTEAFF	TGTGCCACTACCCCGGGACTTTTGGACACTGAAGCTTTCTTT